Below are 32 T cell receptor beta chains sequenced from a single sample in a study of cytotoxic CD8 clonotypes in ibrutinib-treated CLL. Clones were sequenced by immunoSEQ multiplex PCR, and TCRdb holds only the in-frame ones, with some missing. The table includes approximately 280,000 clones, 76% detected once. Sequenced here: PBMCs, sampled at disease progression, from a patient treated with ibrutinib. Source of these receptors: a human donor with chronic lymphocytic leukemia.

CDR3 in DNA: TGCAGCGTTGTTACCCGGCTGAGCTATGGCTACACCTTC. It is translated as CSVVTRLSYGYTF. The rearrangement joins TRBV29-1 to TRBJ1-2; D unclear. CDR1 is SQVTM, CDR2 ANQGSEA, per germline. The germline V and J ends were trimmed by 4 bases and 4 bases, with 13 bases remaining between them. The CDR3 length is 13 residues.

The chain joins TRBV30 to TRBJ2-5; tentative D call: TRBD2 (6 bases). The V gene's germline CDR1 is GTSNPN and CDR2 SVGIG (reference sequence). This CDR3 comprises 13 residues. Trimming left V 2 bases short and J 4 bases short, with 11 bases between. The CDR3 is CAWSRGDRETQYF. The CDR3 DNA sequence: TGTGCCTGGAGTCGCGGGGATCGAGAGACCCAGTACTTC.

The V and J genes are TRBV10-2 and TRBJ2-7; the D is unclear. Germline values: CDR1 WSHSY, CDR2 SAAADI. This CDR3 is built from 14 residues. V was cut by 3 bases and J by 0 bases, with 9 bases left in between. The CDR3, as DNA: TGCGCCAGCAGTGAAGCACCGTACTCCTACGAGCAGTACTTC. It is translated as CASSEAPYSYEQYF.

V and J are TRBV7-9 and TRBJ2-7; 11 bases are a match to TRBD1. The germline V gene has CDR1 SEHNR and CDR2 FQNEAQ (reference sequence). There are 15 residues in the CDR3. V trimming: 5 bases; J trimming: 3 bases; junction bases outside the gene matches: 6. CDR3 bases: TGTGCCAGCAGCGGACCGGGACAGGGGGACTACGAGCAGTACTTC. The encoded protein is CASSGPGQGDYEQYF.

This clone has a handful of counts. CDR3 nucleotides: TGTGCCAGCAGTTACCCGGGACCGCAGCAAGAGACCCAGTACTTC. The encoded protein is CASSYPGPQQETQYF. The V call is TRBV7-9, the J call TRBJ2-5, with D tentatively TRBD1 or TRBD2 (5 bases each). Deletions cut 6 bases from V and 2 bases from J, with 16 bases between. The CDR3 has 15 residues. The germline V gene encodes CDR1 SEHNR and CDR2 FQNEAQ (reference sequence). The full variable domain, with the rest looked up from reference TRBV7-9 and TRBJ2-5, is DTGVSQNPRHKITKRGQNVTFRCDPISEHNRLYWYRQTLGQGPEFLTYFQNEAQLEKSRLLSDRFSAERPKGSFSTLEIQRTEQGDSAMYLCASSYPGPQQETQYFGPGTRLLVL.

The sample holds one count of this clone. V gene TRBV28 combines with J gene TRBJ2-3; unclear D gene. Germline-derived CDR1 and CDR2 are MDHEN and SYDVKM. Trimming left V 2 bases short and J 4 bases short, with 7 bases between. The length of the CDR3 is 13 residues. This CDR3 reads CASSLGLADTQYF. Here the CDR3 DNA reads TGTGCCAGCAGTTTAGGTCTAGCAGATACGCAGTATTTT.

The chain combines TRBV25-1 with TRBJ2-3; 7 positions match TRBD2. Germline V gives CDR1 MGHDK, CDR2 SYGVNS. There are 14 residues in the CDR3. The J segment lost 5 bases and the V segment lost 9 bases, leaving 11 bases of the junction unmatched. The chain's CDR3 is CASGHGGGGDTQYF. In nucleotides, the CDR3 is TGTGCCAGTGGGCATGGGGGGGGAGGAGATACGCAGTATTTT.

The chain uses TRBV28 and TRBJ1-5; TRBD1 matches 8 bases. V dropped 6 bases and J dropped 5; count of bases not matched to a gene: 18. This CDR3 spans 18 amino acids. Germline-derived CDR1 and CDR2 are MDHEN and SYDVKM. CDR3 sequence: CASRVPWVSGGEDQPQHF. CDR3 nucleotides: TGTGCCAGCAGAGTCCCCTGGGTGTCAGGGGGCGAGGATCAGCCCCAGCATTTT.

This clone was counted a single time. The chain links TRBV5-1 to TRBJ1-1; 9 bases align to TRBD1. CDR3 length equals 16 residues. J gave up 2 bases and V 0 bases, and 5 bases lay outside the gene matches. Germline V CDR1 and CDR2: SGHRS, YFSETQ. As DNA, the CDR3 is TGCGCCAGCAGCTTGGAGGGGACAGGGCTAAACACTGAAGCTTTCTTT. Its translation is CASSLEGTGLNTEAFF.

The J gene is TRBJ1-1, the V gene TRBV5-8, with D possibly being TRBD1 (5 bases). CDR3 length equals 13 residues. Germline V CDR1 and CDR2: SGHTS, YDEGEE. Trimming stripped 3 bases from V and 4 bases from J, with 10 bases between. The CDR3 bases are TGTGCCAGCAGCTACGGGACCGGCACTGAAGCTTTCTTT. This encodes CASSYGTGTEAFF.

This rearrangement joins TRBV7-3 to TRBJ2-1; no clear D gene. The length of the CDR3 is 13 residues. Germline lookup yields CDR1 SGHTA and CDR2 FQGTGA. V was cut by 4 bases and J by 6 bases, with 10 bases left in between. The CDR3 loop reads CASSSDRTNEQFF. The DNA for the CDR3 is TGTGCCAGCAGCTCGGACCGTACCAATGAGCAGTTCTTC.

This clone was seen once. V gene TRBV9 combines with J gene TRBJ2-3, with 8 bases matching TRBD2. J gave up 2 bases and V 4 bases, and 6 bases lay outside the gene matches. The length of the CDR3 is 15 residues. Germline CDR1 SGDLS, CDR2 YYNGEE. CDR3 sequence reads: CASSPPGGPTDTQYF. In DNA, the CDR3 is TGTGCCAGCAGCCCCCCGGGGGGGCCCACAGATACGCAGTATTTT.

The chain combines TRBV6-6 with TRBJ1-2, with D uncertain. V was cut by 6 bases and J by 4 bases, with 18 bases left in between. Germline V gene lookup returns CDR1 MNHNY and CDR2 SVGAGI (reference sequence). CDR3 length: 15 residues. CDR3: CASRLQGWARYGYTF. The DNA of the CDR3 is TGTGCCAGCAGGCTTCAAGGTTGGGCTCGCTATGGCTACACCTTC.

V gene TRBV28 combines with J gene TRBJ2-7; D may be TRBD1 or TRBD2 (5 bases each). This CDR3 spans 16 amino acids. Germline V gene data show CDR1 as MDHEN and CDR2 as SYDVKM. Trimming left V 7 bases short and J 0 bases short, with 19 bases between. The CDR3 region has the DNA TGTGCCAGCATCGGGGAAGGTTTCCAGGGCTCCTACGAGCAGTACTTC. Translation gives CASIGEGFQGSYEQYF.

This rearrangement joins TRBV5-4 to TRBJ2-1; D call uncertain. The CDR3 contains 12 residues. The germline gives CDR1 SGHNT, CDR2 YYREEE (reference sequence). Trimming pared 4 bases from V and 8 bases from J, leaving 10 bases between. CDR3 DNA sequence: TGTGCCAGCAGCCTGACTGATTATGAGCAGTTCTTC. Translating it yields CASSLTDYEQFF.

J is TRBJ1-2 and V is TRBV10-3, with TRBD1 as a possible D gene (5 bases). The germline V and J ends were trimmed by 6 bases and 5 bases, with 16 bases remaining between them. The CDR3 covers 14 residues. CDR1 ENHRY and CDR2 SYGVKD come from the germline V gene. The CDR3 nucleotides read TGTGCCATCAGCCTCGGGGGAAGAGGGTATGGCTACACCTTC. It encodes CAISLGGRGYGYTF.

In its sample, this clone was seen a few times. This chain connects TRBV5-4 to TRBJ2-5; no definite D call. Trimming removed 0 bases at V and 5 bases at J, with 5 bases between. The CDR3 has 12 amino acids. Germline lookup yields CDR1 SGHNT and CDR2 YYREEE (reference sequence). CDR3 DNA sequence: TGTGCCAGCAGCTTGGATGAGGAGACCCAGTACTTC. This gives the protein CASSLDEETQYF. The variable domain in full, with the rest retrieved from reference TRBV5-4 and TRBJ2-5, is ETGVTQSPTHLIKTRGQQVTLRCSSQSGHNTVSWYQQALGQGPQFIFQYYREEENGRGNFPPRFSGLQFPNYSSELNVNALELDDSALYLCASSLDEETQYFGPGTRLLVL.

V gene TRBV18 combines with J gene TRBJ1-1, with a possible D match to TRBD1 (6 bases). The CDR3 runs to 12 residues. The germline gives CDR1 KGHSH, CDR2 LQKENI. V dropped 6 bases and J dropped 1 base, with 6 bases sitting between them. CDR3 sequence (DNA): TGTGCCAGCTCGACAGGGAACACTGAAGCTTTCTTT. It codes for CASSTGNTEAFF.

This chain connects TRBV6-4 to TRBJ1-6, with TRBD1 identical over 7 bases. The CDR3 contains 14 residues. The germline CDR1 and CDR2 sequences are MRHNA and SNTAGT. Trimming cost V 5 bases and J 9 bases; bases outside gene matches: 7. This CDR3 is CASSSGQYGSPLHF. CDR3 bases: TGTGCCAGCAGTTCGGGACAGTACGGTTCACCCCTCCACTTT.

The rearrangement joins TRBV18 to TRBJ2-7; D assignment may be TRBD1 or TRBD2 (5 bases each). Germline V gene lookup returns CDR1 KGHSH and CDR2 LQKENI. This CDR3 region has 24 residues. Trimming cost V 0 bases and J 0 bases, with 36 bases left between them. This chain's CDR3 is CASSPPLDPEALNWDLFSSYEQYF. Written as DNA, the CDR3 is TGTGCCAGCTCACCACCCCTGGACCCGGAGGCACTGAACTGGGACCTTTTTAGCTCCTACGAGCAGTACTTC.

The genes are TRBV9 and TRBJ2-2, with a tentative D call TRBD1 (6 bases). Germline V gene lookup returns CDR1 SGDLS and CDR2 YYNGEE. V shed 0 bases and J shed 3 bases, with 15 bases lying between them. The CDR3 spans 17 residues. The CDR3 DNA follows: TGTGCCAGCAGCGTAGGGGGATCGGGACACTACACCGGGGAGCTGTTTTTT. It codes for CASSVGGSGHYTGELFF.

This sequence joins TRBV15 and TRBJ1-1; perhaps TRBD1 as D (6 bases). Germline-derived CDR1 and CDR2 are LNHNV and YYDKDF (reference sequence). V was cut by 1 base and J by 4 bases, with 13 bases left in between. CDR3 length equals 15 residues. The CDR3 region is CATSRGQGSFTEAFF. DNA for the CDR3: TGTGCCACCAGCAGAGGCCAGGGGAGTTTCACTGAAGCTTTCTTT.

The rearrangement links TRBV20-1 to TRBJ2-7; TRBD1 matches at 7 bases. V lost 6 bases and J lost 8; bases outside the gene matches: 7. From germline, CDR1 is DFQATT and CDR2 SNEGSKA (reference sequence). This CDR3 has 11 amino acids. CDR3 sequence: CSADRDLQQYF. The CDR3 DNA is TGCAGTGCCGACAGGGATTTGCAGCAGTACTTC.

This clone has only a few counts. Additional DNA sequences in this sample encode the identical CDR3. CDR3 loop: CASSQDGRNTEAFF. For the CDR3, the DNA is TGCGCCAGCAGCCAAGACGGCCGGAACACTGAAGCTTTCTTT. The rearrangement joins TRBV4-1 to TRBJ1-1; no clear D gene. The CDR3 runs 14 residues. Germline V gives CDR1 MGHRA, CDR2 YSYEKL. Trimming pared 0 bases from V and 1 base from J, leaving 6 bases between.

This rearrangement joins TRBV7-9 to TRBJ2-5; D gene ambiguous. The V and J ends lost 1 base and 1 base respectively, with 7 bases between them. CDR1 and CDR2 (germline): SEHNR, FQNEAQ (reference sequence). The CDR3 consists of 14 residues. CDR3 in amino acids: CASSLGLTQETQYF. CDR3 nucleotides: TGTGCCAGCAGCTTAGGGCTAACCCAAGAGACCCAGTACTTC.

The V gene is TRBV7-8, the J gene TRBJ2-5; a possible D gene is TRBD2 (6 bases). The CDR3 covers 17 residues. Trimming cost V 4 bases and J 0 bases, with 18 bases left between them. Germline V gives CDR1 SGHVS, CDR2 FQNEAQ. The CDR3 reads CASSSVLRDPNQETQYF. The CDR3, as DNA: TGTGCCAGCAGCTCCGTGTTGCGGGACCCTAACCAAGAGACCCAGTACTTC. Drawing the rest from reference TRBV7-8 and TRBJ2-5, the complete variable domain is GAGVSQSPRYKVAKRGQDVALRCDPISGHVSLFWYQQALGQGPEFLTYFQNEAQLDKSGLPSDRFFAERPEGSVSTLKIQRTQQEDSAVYLCASSSVLRDPNQETQYFGPGTRLLVL.

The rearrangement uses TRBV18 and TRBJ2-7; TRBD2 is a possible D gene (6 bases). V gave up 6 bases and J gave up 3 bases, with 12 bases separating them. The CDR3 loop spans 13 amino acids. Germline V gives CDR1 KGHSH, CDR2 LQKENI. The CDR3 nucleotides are TGTGCCAGCTCCCCGGGGGTTCGCTACGAGCAGTACTTC. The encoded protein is CASSPGVRYEQYF.

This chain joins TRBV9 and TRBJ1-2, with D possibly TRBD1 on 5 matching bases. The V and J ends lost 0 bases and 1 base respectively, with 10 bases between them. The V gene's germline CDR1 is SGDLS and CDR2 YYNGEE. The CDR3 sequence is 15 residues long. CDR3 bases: TGTGCCAGCAGCGTAGCTTGGGGACTTAACTATGGCTACACCTTC. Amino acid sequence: CASSVAWGLNYGYTF.

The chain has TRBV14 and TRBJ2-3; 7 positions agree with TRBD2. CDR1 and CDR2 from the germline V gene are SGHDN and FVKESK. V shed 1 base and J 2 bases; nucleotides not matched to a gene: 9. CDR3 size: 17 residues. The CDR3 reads CASSQVRLAALTDTQYF. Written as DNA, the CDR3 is TGTGCCAGCAGCCAAGTTCGCCTAGCGGCACTCACAGATACGCAGTATTTT.

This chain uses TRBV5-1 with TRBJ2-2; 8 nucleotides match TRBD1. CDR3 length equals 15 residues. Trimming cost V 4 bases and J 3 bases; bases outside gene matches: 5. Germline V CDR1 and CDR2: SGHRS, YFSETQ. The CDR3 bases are TGCGCCAGCAGCATCATGACAGGGGACACCGGGGAGCTGTTTTTT. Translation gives CASSIMTGDTGELFF.

CDR3 coding DNA: TGTGCCAGCCGTCGATCCTACGAGCAGTACTTC. Translation gives CASRRSYEQYF. V is TRBV6-1 and J is TRBJ2-7, with D uncertain. V was shortened by 8 bases and J by 1 base, with 6 bases between the two germline ends. This CDR3 is 11 amino acids long. Germline-derived CDR1 and CDR2 are MNHNS and SASEGT.

CDR3 loop: CASSLPHNEQFF. DNA for the CDR3: TGTGCCAGTAGCTTACCACACAATGAGCAGTTCTTC. This chain joins TRBV19 and TRBJ2-1; D ambiguous. CDR1 and CDR2 (germline): LNHDA, SQIVND (reference sequence). The germline V and J ends were trimmed by 6 bases and 5 bases, with 8 bases remaining between them. There are 12 residues in the CDR3. Complete variable domain (other parts from reference TRBV19 and TRBJ2-1): DGGITQSPKYLFRKEGQNVTLSCEQNLNHDAMYWYRQDPGQGLRLIYYSQIVNDFQKGDIAEGYSVSREKKESFPLTVTSAQKNPTAFYLCASSLPHNEQFFGPGTRLTVL.